A single sample gave rise to the 11 T cell receptor beta chains below, sequenced in a study of Ad26.COV2.S vaccination and SARS-CoV-2 variants. Profiled with immunoSEQ multiplex PCR; TCRdb holds only in-frame clones, not every one. This table has 250,000 to 300,000 clones, over 75% appearing once. Treatment meaning: over 15 received Ad26.COV2.S at low or high dose, single or two shots; roughly five received placebo; per-sample allocation not given. Sampling took place 63 days after the first vaccine or placebo injection. The source was peripheral blood, collected in a trial of Ad26.COV2.S vaccine versus placebo. The receptor set was obtained from a person aged 18-60 years who received the Ad26.COV2.S COVID-19 vaccine or a placebo.

CDR3 DNA sequence: TGTGCCAGCAGCTTAGGGGGCTCCTATAATTCACCCCTCCACTTT. As protein: CASSLGGSYNSPLHF. This chain connects TRBV7-2 to TRBJ1-6; no firm D call. V lost 1 base and J lost 0, with 4 bases in between. This CDR3 is 15 amino acids long. Germline lookup yields CDR1 SGHTA and CDR2 FQGNSA. Complete variable domain (other parts from reference TRBV7-2 and TRBJ1-6): GAGVSQSPSNKVTEKGKDVELRCDPISGHTALYWYRQSLGQGLEFLIYFQGNSAPDKSGLPSDRFSAERTGGSVSTLTIQRTQQEDSAVYLCASSLGGSYNSPLHFGNGTRLTVT.

The V gene is TRBV7-2, the J gene TRBJ2-1; D is possibly TRBD1 or TRBD2 (5 bases each). The V gene lost 3 bases and the J gene lost 4 bases, with 16 bases spanning the gap. Germline V lookup: CDR1 SGHTA, CDR2 FQGNSA. This CDR3 has 16 residues. Here the CDR3 DNA reads TGTGCCAGCAGCTTCCTCAGACAGCGGAAATACAATGAGCAGTTCTTC. Its translation: CASSFLRQRKYNEQFF. Together with reference TRBV7-2 and TRBJ2-1, the CDR3 gives the full variable domain: GAGVSQSPSNKVTEKGKDVELRCDPISGHTALYWYRQSLGQGLEFLIYFQGNSAPDKSGLPSDRFSAERTGGSVSTLTIQRTQQEDSAVYLCASSFLRQRKYNEQFFGPGTRLTVL.

The J gene is TRBJ2-5, the V gene TRBV19, with D possibly matching TRBD1 (6 bases). This CDR3 region has 13 residues. V was shortened by 7 bases and J by 3 bases, with 12 bases between the two germline ends. Germline CDR1 reads LNHDA; CDR2 reads SQIVND (reference sequence). The CDR3 sequence: CASTPRQEETQYF. The CDR3 nucleotides read TGTGCCAGTACCCCTCGACAGGAAGAGACCCAGTACTTC.

The CDR3 nucleotides read TGTGCCAGCAGTTACAACCCACGACAGGGGGCGATAAAGAACACTGAAGCTTTCTTT. Translating gives CASSYNPRQGAIKNTEAFF. The V call is TRBV6-2 or TRBV6-3, the J call TRBJ1-1; TRBD1 aligns across 10 bases. V shed 2 bases and J 1 base; nucleotides not matched to a gene: 13. Germline assignment: CDR1 MNHEY and CDR2 SVGEGT. CDR3 length: 19 residues.

A remark on this clone: Other DNA sequences in the sample encode the same CDR3. This chain uses TRBV5-1 with TRBJ1-4; unclear D gene. The CDR3 contains 14 residues. The germline V gene encodes CDR1 SGHRS and CDR2 YFSETQ. V was clipped by 4 bases and J by 0 bases, with 7 bases between them. CDR3: CASSGTATNEKLFF. CDR3 bases: TGCGCCAGCAGCGGAACAGCAACTAATGAAAAACTGTTTTTT. The whole variable domain, filled in from reference TRBV5-1 and TRBJ1-4, reads KAGVTQTPRYLIKTRGQQVTLSCSPISGHRSVSWYQQTPGQGLQFLFEYFSETQRNKGNFPGRFSGRQFSNSRSEMNVSTLELGDSALYLCASSGTATNEKLFFGSGTQLSVL.

CDR3 nucleotides: TGTGCCAGCAGTACCTCGGGGAATCAGCCCCAGCATTTT. Its translation is CASSTSGNQPQHF. The rearrangement uses TRBV6-5 and TRBJ1-5; no definite D call. There are 13 residues in the CDR3. V was trimmed by 5 bases and J by 4 bases, leaving 9 bases between them. In germline, CDR1 is MNHEY, CDR2 SVGAGI.

About this clone: Other DNA sequences within the sample encode an identical CDR3. The chain joins TRBV5-6 to TRBJ1-5; 8 positions agree with TRBD1. The V gene end was trimmed by 2 bases and the J gene end by 7 bases; junction bases not matched to a gene: 5. Germline loops: CDR1 SGHDT, CDR2 YYEEEE. The CDR3 has 14 residues. This CDR3 reads CASSFTGGNQPQHF. CDR3 nucleotide sequence: TGTGCCAGCAGCTTCACAGGGGGGAACCAGCCCCAGCATTTT.

This clone was detected only a few times. V usage is TRBV7-9 and J usage is TRBJ1-3; a possible D gene is TRBD1 (5 bases). This CDR3 region has 15 residues. V lost 5 bases and J 1 base, leaving 12 bases between the germline ends. Germline-derived CDR1 and CDR2 are SEHNR and FQNEAQ (reference sequence). As DNA, the CDR3 is TGTGCCAGCAGCCCCCGGACACCGTCTGGAAACACCATATATTTT. It specifies CASSPRTPSGNTIYF. The full variable domain, completed using reference TRBV7-9 and TRBJ1-3, is DTGVSQNPRHKITKRGQNVTFRCDPISEHNRLYWYRQTLGQGPEFLTYFQNEAQLEKSRLLSDRFSAERPKGSFSTLEIQRTEQGDSAMYLCASSPRTPSGNTIYFGEGSWLTVV.

To note about this clone: Other DNA sequences in the sample encode the same CDR3. V usage is TRBV6-1 and J usage is TRBJ2-5; no definite D call. V was shortened by 2 bases and J by 5 bases, with 3 bases between the two germline ends. Per germline, CDR1 MNHNS and CDR2 SASEGT. The CDR3 totals 11 residues. CDR3 region: CASSESETQYF. CDR3 DNA: TGTGCCAGCAGTGAAAGTGAGACCCAGTACTTC.

This chain links TRBV5-1 with TRBJ2-7; D is ambiguous. CDR1 is SGHRS and CDR2 is YFSETQ in the germline V gene. The CDR3 loop spans 17 amino acids. Trimming shortened V by 0 bases and J by 0 bases, and 16 bases separated the two germline ends. CDR3 DNA: TGCGCCAGCAGCTTGGACCTTCCACGGTCTAGCTCCTACGAGCAGTACTTC. As protein: CASSLDLPRSSSYEQYF.

This chain links TRBV5-5 with TRBJ2-7; D remains unclear. The CDR3 runs to 12 residues. Per the germline V gene, CDR1 is SGHKS and CDR2 is YYEKEE (reference sequence). Trimming removed 2 bases at V and 5 bases at J, with 8 bases between. The CDR3 DNA is TGTGCCAGCAGCTTATGGGCGCACGAGCAGTACTTC. It encodes CASSLWAHEQYF.